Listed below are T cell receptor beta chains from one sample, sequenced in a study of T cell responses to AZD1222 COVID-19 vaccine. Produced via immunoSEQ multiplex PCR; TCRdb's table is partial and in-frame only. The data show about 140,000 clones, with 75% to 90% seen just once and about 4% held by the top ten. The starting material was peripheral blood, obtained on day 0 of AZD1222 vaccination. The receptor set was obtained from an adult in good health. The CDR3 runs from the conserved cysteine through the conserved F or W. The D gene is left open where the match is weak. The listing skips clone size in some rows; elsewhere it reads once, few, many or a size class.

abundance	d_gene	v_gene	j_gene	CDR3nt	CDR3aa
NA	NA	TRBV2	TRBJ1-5	TGTGCCAGCAGTGGTCCATACAGCAATCAGCCCCAGCATTTT	CASSGPYSNQPQHF
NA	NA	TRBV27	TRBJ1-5	TGTGCCAGCAGAAGAGGGGTTTTTGGACAGCCCCAGCATTTT	CASRRGVFGQPQHF
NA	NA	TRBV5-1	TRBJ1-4	TGCGCCAGCAGCTTGGACTCGGGTGTGGGTGAAAAACTGTTTTTT	CASSLDSGVGEKLFF
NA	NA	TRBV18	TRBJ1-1	TGTGCCAGCTCACCCGATTTAACCAACAGCGTTGAAGCTTTCTTT	CASSPDLTNSVEAFF
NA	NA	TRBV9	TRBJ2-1	TGTGCCAGCAGCCCCGGGACTTTTACCAATGAGCAGTTCTTC	CASSPGTFTNEQFF
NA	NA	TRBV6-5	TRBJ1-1	TGTGCCAGCAGTTACAGGACTCTCGATGACGCTTTCTTT	CASSYRTLDDAFF
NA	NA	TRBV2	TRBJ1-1	TGTGCCAGCACGAGGCTCATGAGCACTGAAGCTTTCTTT	CASTRLMSTEAFF
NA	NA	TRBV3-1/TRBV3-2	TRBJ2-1	TGTGCCAGCAGTCGAACTAGGAGTAGGGCCTACAATGAGCAGTTCTTC	CASSRTRSRAYNEQFF
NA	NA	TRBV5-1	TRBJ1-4	TGCGCCAGCAGCATTGTAGGCCGGGGGGCGGAAAAACTGTTTTTT	CASSIVGRGAEKLFF
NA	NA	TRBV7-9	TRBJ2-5	TGTGCCAGCAGCTTAAAGGGGGATGTAGTGTTAGAGACCCAGTACTTC	CASSLKGDVVLETQYF
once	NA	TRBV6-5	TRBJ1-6	TGTGCCACAGGGCTCACGGGAAATTCACCCCTCCACTTT	CATGLTGNSPLHF
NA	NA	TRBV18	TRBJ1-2	TGTGCCAGCTCAACTGGGCGCGGGACATCGAAGGGCTATGGCTACACCTTC	CASSTGRGTSKGYGYTF
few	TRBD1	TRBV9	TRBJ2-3	TGTGCCAGCAGCGTAGGAGACAGGGGACCGGATACGCAGTATTTT	CASSVGDRGPDTQYF
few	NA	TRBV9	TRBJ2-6	TGTGCCAGCAGCGTAGAGGGGGTCTCCGTGACTGGGGCCAACGTCCTGACTTTC	CASSVEGVSVTGANVLTF
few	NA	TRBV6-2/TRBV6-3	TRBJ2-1	TGTGCCAGCAGTTCATCCCCGGCCGCAAATGAGCAGTTCTTC	CASSSSPAANEQFF
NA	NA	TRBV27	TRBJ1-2	TGTGCCAGCTCCTTTTTTCGGGCCGAAGCTAACTATGGCTACACCTTC	CASSFFRAEANYGYTF
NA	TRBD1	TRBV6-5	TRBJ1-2	TGTGCCAGCACCCCGGACAGGGTCTATGGCTACACCTTC	CASTPDRVYGYTF
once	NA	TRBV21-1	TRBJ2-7	TGTGCCAGCAGCAATCCCCAGACTAGGGGGCCTTACGAGCAGTACTTC	CASSNPQTRGPYEQYF
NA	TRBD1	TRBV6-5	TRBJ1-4	TGTGCCAGCAGGAGGGGGCTCTCGAGTGAAAAACTGTTTTTT	CASRRGLSSEKLFF
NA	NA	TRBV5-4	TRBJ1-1	TGTGCCAGCAGCTTTGAGCCCTCGAACACTGAAGCTTTCTTT	CASSFEPSNTEAFF
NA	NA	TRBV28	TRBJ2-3	TGTGCCAGCAGCAGTCCCCTGCGACTAGTAGGCACAGATACGCAGTATTTT	CASSSPLRLVGTDTQYF
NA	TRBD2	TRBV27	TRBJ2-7	TGTGCCAGCAGTTTAAGAGTTTTCGGGGGACTAGCGGGGAATGAGCAGTACTTC	CASSLRVFGGLAGNEQYF
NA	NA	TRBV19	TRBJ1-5	TGTGCCAGTAGTTACTATTCGGATCAGCCCCAGCATTTT	CASSYYSDQPQHF
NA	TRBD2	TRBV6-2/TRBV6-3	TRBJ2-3	TGTGCCAGCAGTTACTCAGCGGGGTTTTCAGATACGCAGTATTTT	CASSYSAGFSDTQYF
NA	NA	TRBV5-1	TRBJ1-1	TGCGCCAGCAGCGTTAATACAAGAGCCCCCCTGAACACTGAAGCTTTCTTT	CASSVNTRAPLNTEAFF
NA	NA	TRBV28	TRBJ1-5	TGTGCCAGCAGCATACATAGCGGGATAAAGCCCCAGCATTTT	CASSIHSGIKPQHF
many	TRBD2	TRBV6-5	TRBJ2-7	TGTGCCAGCAGTCAGCGGGGGGCCTCCTACGAGCAGTACTTC	CASSQRGASYEQYF
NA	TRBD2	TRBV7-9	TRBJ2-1	TGTGCCAGCATCCAAGACGCGAGGACTAGCGGGGCGCCCAATGAGCAGTTCTTC	CASIQDARTSGAPNEQFF
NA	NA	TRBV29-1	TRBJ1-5	TGCAGCGTTGAAGAACAGGTCAATCAGCCCCAGCATTTT	CSVEEQVNQPQHF
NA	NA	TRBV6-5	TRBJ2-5	TGTGCCAGCACGACTAGGGGGGCGGTAGGGGAGACCCAGTACTTC	CASTTRGAVGETQYF
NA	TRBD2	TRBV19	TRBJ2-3	TGTGCCAGTAGTCCATCACTAGCGCGAGCGACAGATACGCAGTATTTT	CASSPSLARATDTQYF
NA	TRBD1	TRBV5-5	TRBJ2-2	TGTGCCAGCAGCATCGGACAGGGGAGCACCGGGGAGCTGTTTTTT	CASSIGQGSTGELFF
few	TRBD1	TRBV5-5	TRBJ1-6	TGTGCCAGCAGCTTGGACAGGGGGATTGGTTCACCCCTCCACTTT	CASSLDRGIGSPLHF
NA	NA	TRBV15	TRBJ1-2	TGTGCCACCAGCCCGGCCGGGGGCCCTAACTATGGCTACACCTTC	CATSPAGGPNYGYTF
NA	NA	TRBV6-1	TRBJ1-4	TGTGCCAGCAGTGAAAAAGGGAGCAGTATCCCGAATGAAAAACTGTTTTTT	CASSEKGSSIPNEKLFF
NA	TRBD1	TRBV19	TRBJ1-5	TGTGCCAGTAGTATGATGTCTAGGCAACAGGGGTGGAACAATCAGCCCCAGCATTTT	CASSMMSRQQGWNNQPQHF
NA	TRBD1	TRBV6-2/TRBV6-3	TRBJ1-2	TGTGCCAGCAGTTACGGTCATCGACAGGGGAGTGGCTACACCTTC	CASSYGHRQGSGYTF
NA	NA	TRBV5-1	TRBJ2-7	TGCGCCAGCTCCCTTGGGGGTTTAGGTTCCTACGAGCAGTACTTC	CASSLGGLGSYEQYF
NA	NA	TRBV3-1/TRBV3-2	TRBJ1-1	TGTGCCAGCAGCCACGGACAGCACACTGAAGCTTTCTTT	CASSHGQHTEAFF
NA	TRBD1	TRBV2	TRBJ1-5	TGTGCCAGCAGTACCCAGACAGGGAATAATCAGCCCCAGCATTTT	CASSTQTGNNQPQHF
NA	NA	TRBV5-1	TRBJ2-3	TGCGCCAGCAGCGTGGTAGGGGCTACGGATACGCAGTATTTT	CASSVVGATDTQYF
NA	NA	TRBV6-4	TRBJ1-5	TGTGCCAGCAGTGACACTCTGGGTCAGCCCCAGCATTTT	CASSDTLGQPQHF
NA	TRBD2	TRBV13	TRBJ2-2	TGTGCCAGCAGCCGACTGGCGGGGGGGTCAGGGGAGCTGTTTTTT	CASSRLAGGSGELFF
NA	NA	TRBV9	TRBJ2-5	TGTGCCAGCAGCGTACTCGATAGCAGGGAGACCCAGTACTTC	CASSVLDSRETQYF
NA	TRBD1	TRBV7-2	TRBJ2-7	TGTGCCAGCAGCTTAAATTCCGGGACAGGGCCCTACGAGCAGTACTTC	CASSLNSGTGPYEQYF
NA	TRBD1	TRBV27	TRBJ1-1	TGTGCCAGCAGTTTATTTGGACAGGGGGCCTCCTTCGGGTTGTTTGAAGCTTTCTTT	CASSLFGQGASFGLFEAFF
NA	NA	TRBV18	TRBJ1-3	TGTGCCAGCTCACCACGGGGAAACGTAGCATGGGATTTT	CASSPRGNVAWDF